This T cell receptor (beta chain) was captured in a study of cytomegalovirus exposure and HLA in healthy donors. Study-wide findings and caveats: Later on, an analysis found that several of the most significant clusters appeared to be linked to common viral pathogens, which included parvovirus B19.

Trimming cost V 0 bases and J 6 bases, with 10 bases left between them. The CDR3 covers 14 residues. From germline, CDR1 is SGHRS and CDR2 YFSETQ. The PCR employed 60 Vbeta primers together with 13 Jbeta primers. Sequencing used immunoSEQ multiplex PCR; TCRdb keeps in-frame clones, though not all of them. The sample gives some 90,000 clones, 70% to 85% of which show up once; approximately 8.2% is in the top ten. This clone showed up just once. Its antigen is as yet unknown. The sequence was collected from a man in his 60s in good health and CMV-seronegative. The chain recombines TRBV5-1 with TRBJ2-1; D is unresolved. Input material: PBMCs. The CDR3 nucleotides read TGCGCCAGCAGCTTGGACCGAGCCCCCAATGAGCAGTTCTTC. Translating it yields CASSLDRAPNEQFF.